The present TCR beta chain was sequenced within a study of cytomegalovirus exposure and HLA in healthy donors. Whole-study results and caveats: Prior analysis indicated that the majority of TCR beta V segments exhibited productivity approximately 87% or approximately 30% of the time.

In its sample, this clone was seen a few times. The antigen is undetermined. This PCR relied on a set of 60 Vbeta primers and 13 Jbeta primers. Generated by immunoSEQ multiplex PCR, the TCRdb table keeps only in-frame clones and is missing some. The table includes under 150,000 clones, around 80% detected once. Trimming took 4 bases from V and 6 from J; bases not matched to a gene: 10. Germline V gene sequence: CDR1 SGDLS, CDR2 YYNGEE. The CDR3 is 16 residues long. The genes are TRBV9 and TRBJ2-1; 10 nucleotides match TRBD2. The specimen sequenced was PBMCs. The sequence was collected from a man aged 35 to 55 in good health and CMV-seropositive. The CDR3 sequence is CASSPQGTSVGNEQFF. The CDR3 nucleotides are TGTGCCAGCAGCCCCCAAGGGACTAGCGTCGGCAATGAGCAGTTCTTC.